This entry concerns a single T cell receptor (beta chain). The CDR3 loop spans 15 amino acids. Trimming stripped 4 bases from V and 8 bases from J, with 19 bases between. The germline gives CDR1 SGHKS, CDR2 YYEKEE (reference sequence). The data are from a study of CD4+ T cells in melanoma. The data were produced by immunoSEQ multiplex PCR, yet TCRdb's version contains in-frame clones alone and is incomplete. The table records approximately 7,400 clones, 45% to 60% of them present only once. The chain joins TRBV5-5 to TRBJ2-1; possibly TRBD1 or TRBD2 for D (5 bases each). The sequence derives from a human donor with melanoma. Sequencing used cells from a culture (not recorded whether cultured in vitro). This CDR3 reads CASSAGRVSGDEQFF. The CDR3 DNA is TGTGCCAGCAGCGCGGGCAGGGTGTCAGGCGATGAGCAGTTCTTC. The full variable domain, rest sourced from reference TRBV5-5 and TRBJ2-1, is DAGVTQSPTHLIKTRGQQVTLRCSPISGHKSVSWYQQVLGQGPQFIFQYYEKEERGRGNFPDRFSARQFPNYSSELNVNALLLGDSALYLCASSAGRVSGDEQFFGPGTRLTVL.